This T cell receptor (beta chain) was identified in a study of Graves' ophthalmopathy and Graves' hyperthyroidism. Across the whole study: If no ophthalmopathy appeared within 18 months of follow-up, hyperthyroidism was termed stable. Whole-study results and caveats: Detected in blood as well were most expanded thyroid clonotypes with frequency above 0.001.

This clonotype was found a few times. No antigen is known for it. Beta-chain TCR CDR3 regions were amplified from RNA transcripts. An initial RT-PCR round employing HTBI primers preceded a second-round multiplex PCR. MiXCR, run by TCRdb on the multiplex PCR reads, gives a single entry per CDR3 protein. The data hold roughly 1.1 million distinct CDR3 sequences, with less than 45% observed a single time. Exclusion criteria comprised other autoimmune diseases, uncontrolled infections, pregnancy or lactation in patients. As diagnostic evidence, clinical symptoms, serum thyroxine, TRAb, thyroid ultrasound and orbital computed tomography were relied upon. Germline V lookup: CDR1 LNHNV, CDR2 YYDKDF (reference sequence). Trimming stripped 4 bases from V and 0 bases from J, with 12 bases between. The CDR3 totals 15 residues.

The receptor's source is an adult man with Graves' hyperthyroidism. The V gene is TRBV15, the J gene TRBJ1-2; no reliable D call. Sequencing was done on a sample of peripheral blood or thyroid tissue (not recorded which). CDR3 sequence reads: CATSTWVAANYGYTF. The CDR3 DNA reads TGTGCCACCAGCACCTGGGTAGCGGCTAACTATGGCTACACCTTC.